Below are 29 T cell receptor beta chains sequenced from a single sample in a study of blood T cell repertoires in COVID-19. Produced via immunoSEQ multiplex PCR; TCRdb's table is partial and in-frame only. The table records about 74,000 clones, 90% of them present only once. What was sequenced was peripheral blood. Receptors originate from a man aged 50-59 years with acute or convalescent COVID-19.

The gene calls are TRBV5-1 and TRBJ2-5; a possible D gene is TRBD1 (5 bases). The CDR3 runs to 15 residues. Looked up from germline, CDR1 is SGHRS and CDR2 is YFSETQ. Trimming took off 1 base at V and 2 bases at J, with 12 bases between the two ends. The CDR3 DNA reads TGCGCCAGCAGCTTGCTTGACAGTAGACAAGAGACCCAGTACTTC. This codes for CASSLLDSRQETQYF.

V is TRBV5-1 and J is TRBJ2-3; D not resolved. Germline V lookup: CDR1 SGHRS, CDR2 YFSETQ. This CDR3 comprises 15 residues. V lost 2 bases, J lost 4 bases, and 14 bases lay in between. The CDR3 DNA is TGCGCCAGCAGCTTTTCAGATATTTGGTCAGATACGCAGTATTTT. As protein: CASSFSDIWSDTQYF.

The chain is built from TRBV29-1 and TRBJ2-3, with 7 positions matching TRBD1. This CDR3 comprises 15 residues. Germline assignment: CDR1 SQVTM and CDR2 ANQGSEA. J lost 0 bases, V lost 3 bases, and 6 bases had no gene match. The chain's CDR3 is CSVETGSSSTDTQYF. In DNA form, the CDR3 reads TGCAGCGTTGAGACAGGGAGCTCTAGCACAGATACGCAGTATTTT.

For the CDR3, the DNA is TGTGCCAGTAGTATAGGAGCAGGGGTGAATCAGCCCCAGCATTTT. This translates into CASSIGAGVNQPQHF. V is TRBV19 and J is TRBJ1-5, with TRBD1 as a possible D gene (6 bases). Germline loops: CDR1 LNHDA, CDR2 SQIVND (reference sequence). There are 15 residues in the CDR3. Trimming left V 1 base short and J 4 bases short, with 11 bases between.

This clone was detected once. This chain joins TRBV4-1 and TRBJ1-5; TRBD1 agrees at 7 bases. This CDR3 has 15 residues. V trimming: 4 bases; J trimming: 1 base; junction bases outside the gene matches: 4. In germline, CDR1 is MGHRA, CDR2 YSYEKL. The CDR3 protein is CASSPVQGSNQPQHF. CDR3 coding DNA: TGCGCCAGCAGCCCAGTACAGGGGAGCAATCAGCCCCAGCATTTT.

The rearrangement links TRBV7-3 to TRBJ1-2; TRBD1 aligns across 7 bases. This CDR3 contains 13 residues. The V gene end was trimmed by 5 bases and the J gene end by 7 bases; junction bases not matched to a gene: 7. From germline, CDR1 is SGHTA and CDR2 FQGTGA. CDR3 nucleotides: TGTGCCAGCAGCCACAGACAGGGCGGTGGCTACACCTTC. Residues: CASSHRQGGGYTF.

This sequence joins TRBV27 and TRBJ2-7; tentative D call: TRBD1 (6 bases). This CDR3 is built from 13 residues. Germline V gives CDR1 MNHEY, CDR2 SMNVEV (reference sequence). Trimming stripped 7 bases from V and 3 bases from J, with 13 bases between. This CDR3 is CASMGAPLYEQYF. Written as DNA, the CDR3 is TGTGCCAGCATGGGGGCACCACTCTACGAGCAGTACTTC.

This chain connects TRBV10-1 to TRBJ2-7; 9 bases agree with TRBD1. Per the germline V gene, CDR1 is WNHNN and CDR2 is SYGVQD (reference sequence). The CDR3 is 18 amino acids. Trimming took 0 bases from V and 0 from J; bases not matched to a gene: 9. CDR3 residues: CASSESISDRGLSYEQYV. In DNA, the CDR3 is TGCGCCAGCAGTGAGTCGATTTCGGACAGGGGACTCTCCTACGAGCAGTACGTC.

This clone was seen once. The CDR3 loop is CASSSPGQRTGYTF. The CDR3 nucleotides are TGTGCCAGCAGCTCCCCGGGACAAAGAACTGGCTACACCTTC. This chain uses TRBV7-9 with TRBJ1-2; TRBD1 might be the D (6 bases). Germline loops: CDR1 SEHNR, CDR2 FQNEAQ (reference sequence). This CDR3 comprises 14 residues. The V end lost 4 bases, the J end lost 7 bases, and 16 bases lay between the germline ends.

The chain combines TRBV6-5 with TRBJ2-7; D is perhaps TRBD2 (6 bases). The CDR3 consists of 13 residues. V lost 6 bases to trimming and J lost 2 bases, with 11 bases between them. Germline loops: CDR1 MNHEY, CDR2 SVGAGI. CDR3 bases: TGTGCCAGCAGCCGACCGGGGGCCTACGAGCAGTACGTC. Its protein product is CASSRPGAYEQYV.

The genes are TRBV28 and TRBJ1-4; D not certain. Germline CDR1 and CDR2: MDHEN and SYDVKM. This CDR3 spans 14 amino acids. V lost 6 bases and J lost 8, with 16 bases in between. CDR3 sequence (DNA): TGTGCCAGCAGCAGGTACGGGGAGGTAGAAAAACTGTTTTTT. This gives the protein CASSRYGEVEKLFF.

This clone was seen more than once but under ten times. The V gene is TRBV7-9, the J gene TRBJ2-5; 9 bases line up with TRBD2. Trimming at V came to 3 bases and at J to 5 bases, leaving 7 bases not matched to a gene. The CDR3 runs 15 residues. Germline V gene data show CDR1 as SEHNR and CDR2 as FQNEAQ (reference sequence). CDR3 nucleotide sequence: TGTGCCAGCAGCTTTGTAGCGGGAGTGGGGGAGACCCAGTACTTC. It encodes CASSFVAGVGETQYF.

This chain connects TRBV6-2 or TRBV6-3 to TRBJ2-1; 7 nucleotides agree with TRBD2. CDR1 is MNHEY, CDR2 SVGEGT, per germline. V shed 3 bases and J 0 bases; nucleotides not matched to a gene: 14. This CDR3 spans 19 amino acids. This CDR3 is CASSYRTPSGESSYNEQFF. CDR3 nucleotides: TGTGCCAGCAGTTATAGGACACCCAGCGGGGAGAGCTCCTACAATGAGCAGTTCTTC.

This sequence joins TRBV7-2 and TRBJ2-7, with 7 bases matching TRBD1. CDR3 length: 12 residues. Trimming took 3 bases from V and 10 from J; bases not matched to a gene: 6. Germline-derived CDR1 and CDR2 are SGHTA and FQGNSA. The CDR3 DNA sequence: TGTGCCAGCAGCTTCCCGGGACAGTTCCAGTACTTC. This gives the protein CASSFPGQFQYF.

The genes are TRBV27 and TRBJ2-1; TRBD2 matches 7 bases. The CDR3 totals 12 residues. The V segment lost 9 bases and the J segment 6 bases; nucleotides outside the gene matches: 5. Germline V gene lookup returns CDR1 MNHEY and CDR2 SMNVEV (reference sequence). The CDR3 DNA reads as TGTGCCAGTTGGGGGGGGATCAATGAGCAGTTCTTC. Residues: CASWGGINEQFF.

The CDR3 DNA reads TGTGCCAGCAGCTTGCAGGCCGAGCAGTACGTC. Residues: CASSLQAEQYV. This chain joins TRBV7-9 and TRBJ2-7; D gene ambiguous. The V end was cut by 3 bases, the J end by 6 bases, with 6 bases between. Germline loops: CDR1 SEHNR, CDR2 FQNEAQ (reference sequence). The CDR3 contains 11 residues.

The CDR3 DNA is TGTGCCAGCAGTTCTCCCGGGATAACCTACGAGCAGTACTTC. The encoded protein is CASSSPGITYEQYF. The chain is built from TRBV28 and TRBJ2-7; D is possibly TRBD2 (5 bases). Germline V gene sequence: CDR1 MDHEN, CDR2 SYDVKM. The V end lost 4 bases, the J end lost 2 bases, and 12 bases lay between the germline ends. CDR3 length: 14 residues.

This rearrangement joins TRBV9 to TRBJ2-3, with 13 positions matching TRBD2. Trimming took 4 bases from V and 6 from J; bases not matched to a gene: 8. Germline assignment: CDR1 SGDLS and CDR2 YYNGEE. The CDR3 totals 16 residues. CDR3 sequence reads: CASSPRTSGSLDTQYF. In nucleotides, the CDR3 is TGTGCCAGCAGCCCTCGGACTAGCGGGAGTCTCGATACGCAGTATTTT. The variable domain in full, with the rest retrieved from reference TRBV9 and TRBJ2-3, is DSGVTQTPKHLITATGQRVTLRCSPRSGDLSVYWYQQSLDQGLQFLIQYYNGEERAKGNILERFSAQQFPDLHSELNLSSLELGDSALYFCASSPRTSGSLDTQYFGPGTRLTVL.

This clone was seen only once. In DNA, the CDR3 is TGCGCCAGCAGCATTGGACAGCTCAATTCACCCCTCCACTTT. It is translated as CASSIGQLNSPLHF. V usage is TRBV5-1 and J usage is TRBJ1-6; weak D call: TRBD1 (6 bases). The CDR3 has 14 residues. From germline, CDR1 is SGHRS and CDR2 YFSETQ. With 4 bases removed from V and 7 bases from J, the gap between germline ends came to 12 bases.

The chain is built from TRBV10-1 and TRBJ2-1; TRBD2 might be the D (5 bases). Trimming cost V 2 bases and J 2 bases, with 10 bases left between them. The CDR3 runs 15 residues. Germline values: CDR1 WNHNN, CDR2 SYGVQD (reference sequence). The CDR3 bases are TGCGCCAGCAGTGAGCGTGGGAGAACCTACAATGAGCAGTTCTTC. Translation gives CASSERGRTYNEQFF.

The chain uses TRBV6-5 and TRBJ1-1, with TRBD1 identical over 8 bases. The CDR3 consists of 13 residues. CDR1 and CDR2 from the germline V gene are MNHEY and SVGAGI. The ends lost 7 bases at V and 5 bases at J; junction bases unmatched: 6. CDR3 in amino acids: CASNGQGRTEAFF. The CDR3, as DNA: TGTGCCAGCAACGGACAGGGAAGAACTGAAGCTTTCTTT.

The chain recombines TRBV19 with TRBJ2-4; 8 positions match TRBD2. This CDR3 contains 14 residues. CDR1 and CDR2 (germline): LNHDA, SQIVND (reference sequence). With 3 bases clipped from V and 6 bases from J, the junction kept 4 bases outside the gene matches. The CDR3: CASSIRLAGNIQYF. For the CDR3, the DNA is TGTGCCAGTAGTATTCGCCTAGCGGGAAACATTCAGTACTTC.

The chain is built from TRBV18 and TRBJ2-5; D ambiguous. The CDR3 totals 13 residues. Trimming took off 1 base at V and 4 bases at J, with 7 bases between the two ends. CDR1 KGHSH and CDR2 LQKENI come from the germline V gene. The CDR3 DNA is TGTGCCAGCTCACCACAGAGCGCAGAGACCCAGTACTTC. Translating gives CASSPQSAETQYF. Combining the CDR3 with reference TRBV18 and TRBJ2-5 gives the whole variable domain NAGVMQNPRHLVRRRGQEARLRCSPMKGHSHVYWYRQLPEEGLKFMVYLQKENIIDESGMPKERFSAEFPKEGPSILRIQQVVRGDSAAYFCASSPQSAETQYFGPGTRLLVL.

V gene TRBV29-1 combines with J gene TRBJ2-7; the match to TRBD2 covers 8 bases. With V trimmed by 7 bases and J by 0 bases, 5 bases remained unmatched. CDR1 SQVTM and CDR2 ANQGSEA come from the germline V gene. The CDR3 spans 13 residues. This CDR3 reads CSGREGNSYEQYF. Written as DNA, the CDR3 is TGCAGCGGACGGGAGGGAAACTCCTACGAGCAGTACTTC.

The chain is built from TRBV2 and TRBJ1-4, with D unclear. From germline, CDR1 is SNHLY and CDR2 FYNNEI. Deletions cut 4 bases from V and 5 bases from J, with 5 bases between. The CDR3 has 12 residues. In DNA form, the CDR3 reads TGTGCCAGCAGTGGGCAGAATGAAAAACTGTTTTTT. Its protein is CASSGQNEKLFF.

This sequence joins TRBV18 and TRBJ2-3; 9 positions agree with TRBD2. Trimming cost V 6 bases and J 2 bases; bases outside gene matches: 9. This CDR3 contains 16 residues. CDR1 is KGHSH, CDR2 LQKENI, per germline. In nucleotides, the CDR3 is TGTGCCAGCTCGCAGACCGGGACTAGCTCCACAGATACGCAGTATTTT. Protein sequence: CASSQTGTSSTDTQYF.

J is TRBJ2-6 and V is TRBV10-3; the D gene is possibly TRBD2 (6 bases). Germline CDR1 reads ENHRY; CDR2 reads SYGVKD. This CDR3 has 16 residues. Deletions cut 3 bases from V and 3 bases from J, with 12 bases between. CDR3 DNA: TGTGCCATCAGTGACGGGGGAATTAGTGGGGCCAACGTCCTGACTTTC. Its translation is CAISDGGISGANVLTF.

The CDR3 DNA sequence: TGTGCCAGCAGTGTAGATATGTGGAGGGAGCAGTACGTC. Its protein product is CASSVDMWREQYV. The rearrangement links TRBV28 to TRBJ2-7, with D perhaps TRBD2 (5 bases). The CDR3 spans 13 residues. V shed 5 bases and J shed 7 bases, with 15 bases lying between them. CDR1 and CDR2 (germline): MDHEN, SYDVKM.

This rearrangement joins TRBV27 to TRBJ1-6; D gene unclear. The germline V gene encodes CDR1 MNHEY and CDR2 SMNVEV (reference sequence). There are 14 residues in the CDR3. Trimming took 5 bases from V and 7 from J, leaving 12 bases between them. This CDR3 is CASSPLNSNSPLHF. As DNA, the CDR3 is TGTGCCAGCAGTCCACTCAACAGCAATTCACCCCTCCACTTT.